Listed here are 8 T cell receptor beta chains from one sample, sequenced in a study of shared clonotypes between healthy human individuals. Method: immunoSEQ multiplex PCR; TCRdb's copy keeps in-frame clones and lacks some. The profile covers some 2.3 million clones, with approximately 95% appearing a single time and about 0.39% taken by the ten largest. Sequencing input: naive CD4+ T cells from PBMCs. Subset: CD45RA+ positively selected. These receptors came from a man aged 18 to 35 in good health. Some clones in this sample may be carry-over from other donors' samples.

V usage is TRBV28 and J usage is TRBJ2-1; TRBD2 aligns across 11 bases. There are 16 residues in the CDR3. V gave up 5 bases and J gave up 12 bases; unmatched junction bases: 15. Germline loops: CDR1 MDHEN, CDR2 SYDVKM. CDR3 DNA sequence: TGTGCCAGCAGTCCCCGGGGGACTAGCGGAGTTTTTGGGCAGTTCTTC. The encoded protein is CASSPRGTSGVFGQFF.

This chain uses TRBV25-1 with TRBJ2-1, with a weak D call TRBD2 (6 bases). Germline CDR1 and CDR2: MGHDK and SYGVNS. CDR3 size: 18 residues. Trimming removed 0 bases at V and 0 bases at J, with 15 bases between. The CDR3 sequence: CASSEYTRAGGSYNEQFF. CDR3 DNA sequence: TGTGCCAGCAGTGAATACACTAGGGCCGGGGGCTCCTACAATGAGCAGTTCTTC.

In this sample, this clone turned up once. The chain employs TRBV28 and TRBJ2-7; D unclear. Germline assignment: CDR1 MDHEN and CDR2 SYDVKM. The CDR3 is 15 amino acids. CDR3 DNA sequence: TGTGCTACCAAGCCTCCTAGAGGCAACTCCTACGAGCAGTACTTC. As protein: CATKPPRGNSYEQYF.

The chain uses TRBV4-1 and TRBJ2-5; D gene ambiguous. Trimming left V 2 bases short and J 5 bases short, with 12 bases between. The germline gives CDR1 MGHRA, CDR2 YSYEKL. CDR3 length: 14 residues. The CDR3: CASSQPHPLETQYF. CDR3 sequence (DNA): TGCGCCAGCAGCCAACCCCATCCGTTGGAGACCCAGTACTTC.

The chain employs TRBV19 and TRBJ2-7; D is unclear. V lost 3 bases, J lost 3 bases, and 12 bases lay in between. Germline lookup yields CDR1 LNHDA and CDR2 SQIVND (reference sequence). The CDR3 is 14 amino acids. The CDR3 nucleotides are TGTGCCAGTAGTATGGACCCATGGGACTACGAGCAGTACTTC. Amino acid sequence: CASSMDPWDYEQYF.

CDR3 in DNA: TGCAGCGTTGAAGGTGGGGGAGACTACGAGCAGTACTTC. Translating gives CSVEGGGDYEQYF. The V and J genes are TRBV29-1 and TRBJ2-7; the D call may be TRBD1 or TRBD2 (5 bases each). The V gene's germline CDR1 is SQVTM and CDR2 ANQGSEA. Trimming pared 1 base from V and 3 bases from J, leaving 10 bases between. This CDR3 contains 13 residues.

This chain links TRBV19 with TRBJ2-2; 10 positions match TRBD2. Germline V lookup: CDR1 LNHDA, CDR2 SQIVND (reference sequence). The CDR3 consists of 17 residues. Trimming removed 10 bases from V and 3 bases from J; junction bases left unmatched: 14. CDR3: CATSRASGSFYTGELFF. The CDR3, as DNA: TGTGCCACCTCCCGGGCTAGCGGGAGTTTCTACACCGGGGAGCTGTTTTTT.

CDR3 in amino acids: CASTPPGGGREYF. As DNA, the CDR3 is TGTGCCAGCACCCCACCCGGGGGGGGCAGGGAGTATTTT. The rearrangement joins TRBV28 to TRBJ2-3, with 8 bases fitting TRBD2. The CDR3 covers 13 residues. Germline V gene sequence: CDR1 MDHEN, CDR2 SYDVKM. The ends lost 7 bases at V and 13 bases at J; junction bases unmatched: 13.